This T cell receptor beta chain derives from a study of T cell responses to AZD1222 COVID-19 vaccine. CDR1 is SGHNT and CDR2 is YYREEE in the germline V gene (reference sequence). This CDR3 is built from 13 residues. J lost 5 bases, V lost 7 bases, and 3 bases had no gene match. Measured with immunoSEQ multiplex PCR; TCRdb has only the in-frame clones, and not every one. The sample has roughly 99,000 clones; about nine tenths are singletons. The input for sequencing was peripheral blood, taken 28 days after the second AZD1222 dose. The V gene is TRBV5-4, the J gene TRBJ2-3; the match to TRBD2 covers 11 bases. The TCR sequence derives from an adult who received the AZD1222 COVID-19 vaccine. CDR3 loop: CASGGLAGDTQYF. DNA for the CDR3: TGTGCCAGCGGAGGACTAGCGGGAGATACGCAGTATTTT.